A single sample is the source of the 25 T cell receptor beta chains below, sequenced in a study of radiation and T cells in renal cell carcinoma. TCRdb's table, derived via immunoSEQ multiplex PCR, lists solely in-frame clones and lacks some. The top ten clones hold roughly 17% of a sample with some 150,000 clones, approximately 86% of them seen once. As to time point: blood 4 weeks post-SBRT, at nephrectomy. This sample's treatment: 15 Gy SBRT to primary tumor, nephrectomy 4 weeks later. Sample: blood, taken from a patient whose treatment included radiotherapy and nephrectomy. The receptor source for this set is a woman in her fifties or sixties with renal cell carcinoma.

V is TRBV6-5 and J is TRBJ2-5, with D uncertain. The germline gives CDR1 MNHEY, CDR2 SVGAGI. The CDR3 runs 12 residues. V lost 8 bases and J lost 4, with 11 bases in between. This CDR3 is CASLEPGETQYF. The CDR3 DNA follows: TGTGCCAGCCTCGAACCGGGAGAGACCCAGTACTTC.

The chain uses TRBV4-3 and TRBJ1-1; no reliable D call. The CDR3 has 13 amino acids. Germline V CDR1 and CDR2: LGHNA, YSLEER. Trimming removed 5 bases at V and 0 bases at J, with 7 bases between. This CDR3 reads CASSSSMNTEAFF. In DNA, the CDR3 is TGCGCCAGCAGCTCAAGCATGAACACTGAAGCTTTCTTT.

The rearrangement uses TRBV5-6 and TRBJ2-7; D is ambiguous. The V gene lost 1 base and the J gene lost 1 base, with 9 bases spanning the gap. The CDR3 length is 14 residues. Germline V gives CDR1 SGHDT, CDR2 YYEEEE. The CDR3 sequence is CASSLLEYSYEQYF. The CDR3 DNA reads as TGTGCCAGCAGCTTGCTGGAATATTCCTACGAGCAGTACTTC.

This clone was recorded a few times. Other DNA variants within this sample encode the same CDR3. The chain joins TRBV19 to TRBJ1-1; no clear D gene. This CDR3 spans 13 amino acids. V was trimmed by 2 bases and J by 1 base, leaving 5 bases between them. Per germline, CDR1 LNHDA and CDR2 SQIVND (reference sequence). In DNA, the CDR3 is TGTGCCAGTAGTATATCAGAGAACACTGAAGCTTTCTTT. Residues: CASSISENTEAFF. Filled out from reference TRBV19 and TRBJ1-1, the complete variable domain reads DGGITQSPKYLFRKEGQNVTLSCEQNLNHDAMYWYRQDPGQGLRLIYYSQIVNDFQKGDIAEGYSVSREKKESFPLTVTSAQKNPTAFYLCASSISENTEAFFGQGTRLTVV.

The chain has TRBV6-5 and TRBJ2-7, with D maybe TRBD1 (6 bases). Germline V CDR1 and CDR2: MNHEY, SVGAGI. The ends were cut back, 5 bases at V and 2 bases at J, with 7 bases in the middle. The length of the CDR3 is 12 residues. The CDR3 is CASSNRAYEQYF. As DNA, the CDR3 is TGTGCCAGCAGTAACAGGGCCTACGAGCAGTACTTC.

The rearrangement uses TRBV4-1 and TRBJ1-5; D uncertain. The CDR3 is made up of 17 amino acids. The V gene lost 4 bases and the J gene lost 0 bases, with 16 bases spanning the gap. Germline CDR1 and CDR2: MGHRA and YSYEKL. The CDR3 bases are TGCGCCAGCAGCCCCGAGAGAGGTGGTTTTAGCAATCAGCCCCAGCATTTT. Translating gives CASSPERGGFSNQPQHF.

The V gene is TRBV11-2, the J gene TRBJ2-7, with TRBD2 identical over 9 bases. CDR3 length equals 15 residues. J lost 2 bases, V lost 5 bases, and 7 bases had no gene match. Germline CDR1 is SGHAT and CDR2 is FQNNGV. The CDR3 nucleotides read TGTGCCAGCAGCCAGGCCGCGGGAGGGCCCTACGAGCAGTACTTC. Translating it yields CASSQAAGGPYEQYF.

The V call is TRBV7-8, the J call TRBJ2-3; TRBD2 matches at 7 bases. In germline, CDR1 is SGHVS, CDR2 FQNEAQ. CDR3 size: 14 residues. The V and J ends lost 1 base and 5 bases, in that order; junction bases with no gene match: 3. CDR3 DNA sequence: TGTGCCAGCAGCTTAGGCGGGAGCGTAGATACGCAGTATTTT. It yields the protein CASSLGGSVDTQYF.

V gene TRBV19 combines with J gene TRBJ2-1, with a possible D match to TRBD2 (7 bases). This CDR3 has 16 residues. Trimming shortened V by 7 bases and J by 7 bases, and 23 bases separated the two germline ends. Germline CDR1 is LNHDA and CDR2 is SQIVND (reference sequence). CDR3 sequence: CASTPGTGGPGNEQFF. CDR3 bases: TGTGCCAGTACCCCCGGAACGGGGGGCCCGGGTAATGAGCAGTTCTTC.

The chain employs TRBV5-4 and TRBJ1-1; 7 nucleotides line up with TRBD1. The germline V gene encodes CDR1 SGHNT and CDR2 YYREEE (reference sequence). Losses at the gene ends were 0 bases for V and 5 bases for J; bases not matched to a gene: 10. CDR3 length: 16 amino acids. The CDR3 sequence: CASSLAGGGRGTEAFF. Here the CDR3 DNA reads TGTGCCAGCAGCTTGGCAGGGGGTGGGAGGGGTACTGAAGCTTTCTTT.

V and J are TRBV7-9 and TRBJ2-3; no clear D gene. V was shortened by 5 bases and J by 6 bases, with 15 bases between the two germline ends. Per germline, CDR1 SEHNR and CDR2 FQNEAQ (reference sequence). There are 14 residues in the CDR3. The CDR3 sequence: CASSPRSETDTQYF. As DNA, the CDR3 is TGTGCCAGCAGCCCAAGGTCCGAAACCGATACGCAGTATTTT.

In this sample, this clone turned up once. This CDR3 reads CATSRDKTDRSYEQYF. Written as DNA, the CDR3 is TGTGCCACCAGCAGAGATAAAACCGACAGATCCTACGAGCAGTACTTC. This chain links TRBV15 with TRBJ2-7; weak D call: TRBD1 (5 bases). Trimming left V 0 bases short and J 1 base short, with 13 bases between. CDR1 and CDR2 from the germline V gene are LNHNV and YYDKDF (reference sequence). This CDR3 has 16 residues. The full variable domain, its missing parts supplied by reference TRBV15 and TRBJ2-7, is DAMVIQNPRYQVTQFGKPVTLSCSQTLNHNVMYWYQQKSSQAPKLLFHYYDKDFNNEADTPDNFQSRRPNTSFCFLDIRSPGLGDTAMYLCATSRDKTDRSYEQYFGPGTRLTVT.

The chain carries TRBV27 and TRBJ2-1; D is uncertain. This CDR3 is built from 15 residues. V was clipped by 2 bases and J by 1 base, with 9 bases between them. Germline V CDR1 and CDR2: MNHEY, SMNVEV (reference sequence). The CDR3 sequence is CASSLGYVSYNEQFF. As DNA, the CDR3 is TGTGCCAGCAGTTTAGGTTACGTATCCTACAATGAGCAGTTCTTC.

V and J are TRBV7-2 and TRBJ1-2, with D unclear. The CDR3 spans 11 residues. V lost 8 bases, J lost 7 bases, and 11 bases lay in between. Germline-derived CDR1 and CDR2 are SGHTA and FQGNSA. Here the CDR3 reads CASGNGFGYTF. The CDR3 nucleotides are TGTGCCAGCGGAAATGGGTTTGGCTACACCTTC. Using reference TRBV7-2 and TRBJ1-2 for the parts outside the CDR3, the full variable domain is GAGVSQSPSNKVTEKGKDVELRCDPISGHTALYWYRQSLGQGLEFLIYFQGNSAPDKSGLPSDRFSAERTGGSVSTLTIQRTQQEDSAVYLCASGNGFGYTFGSGTRLTVV.

V gene TRBV2 combines with J gene TRBJ2-1, with TRBD2 matching 10 bases. J gave up 7 bases and V 11 bases, and 11 bases lay outside the gene matches. Germline CDR1 and CDR2: SNHLY and FYNNEI. This CDR3 is 14 amino acids long. CDR3 sequence (DNA): TGTGCCGGGAAACTAGCGGGGTTTGTGAATGAGCAGTTCTTC. Amino acid sequence: CAGKLAGFVNEQFF.

This clone occurred once. The rearrangement joins TRBV5-1 to TRBJ2-7; the match to TRBD1 covers 8 bases. With 3 bases clipped from V and 5 bases from J, the junction kept 4 bases outside the gene matches. The CDR3 totals 13 residues. Per germline, CDR1 SGHRS and CDR2 YFSETQ. This CDR3 reads CASSSDRVNEQYF. DNA of the CDR3: TGCGCCAGCAGCTCGGACAGGGTAAACGAGCAGTACTTC.

The chain links TRBV27 to TRBJ2-1; TRBD2 agrees at 14 bases. Trimming removed 7 bases from V and 4 bases from J; junction bases left unmatched: 6. Looked up from germline, CDR1 is MNHEY and CDR2 is SMNVEV (reference sequence). This CDR3 spans 16 amino acids. As DNA, the CDR3 is TGTGCCAGCACCGGACTAGCGGGGGGTCGGTACAATGAGCAGTTCTTC. Its protein product is CASTGLAGGRYNEQFF.

This chain links TRBV29-1 with TRBJ1-2; D possibly corresponds to TRBD1 (6 bases). Germline loops: CDR1 SQVTM, CDR2 ANQGSEA. Deletions cut 7 bases from V and 4 bases from J, with 16 bases between. The CDR3 sequence is 13 residues long. This CDR3 reads CSAPLRTAYGYTF. CDR3 DNA: TGCAGCGCCCCCTTACGGACAGCCTATGGCTACACCTTC.

This chain joins TRBV19 and TRBJ2-5; D may be TRBD1 or TRBD2 (6 bases each). There are 14 residues in the CDR3. Germline V lookup: CDR1 LNHDA, CDR2 SQIVND (reference sequence). Deletions cut 3 bases from V and 2 bases from J, with 10 bases between. DNA for the CDR3: TGTGCCAGTAGTATGACTAGGGGGCAAGAGACCCAGTACTTC. Its translation is CASSMTRGQETQYF.

V usage is TRBV10-1 and J usage is TRBJ1-2; D unresolved. V was clipped by 6 bases and J by 1 base, with 9 bases between them. This CDR3 has 13 amino acids. Per germline, CDR1 WNHNN and CDR2 SYGVQD (reference sequence). The CDR3 DNA reads TGCGCCAGCAGCGTGGATGTTAACTATGGCTACACCTTC. Translation: CASSVDVNYGYTF.

The V and J genes are TRBV19 and TRBJ2-3; D may be TRBD1 or TRBD2 (6 bases each). The ends were cut back, 2 bases at V and 4 bases at J, with 10 bases in the middle. The germline gives CDR1 LNHDA, CDR2 SQIVND (reference sequence). The CDR3 sequence is 14 residues long. CDR3 DNA sequence: TGTGCCAGTAGTATATCGGGGGCCGCAGATACGCAGTATTTT. This codes for CASSISGAADTQYF. Based on the CDR3 plus reference TRBV19 and TRBJ2-3, the full variable domain is DGGITQSPKYLFRKEGQNVTLSCEQNLNHDAMYWYRQDPGQGLRLIYYSQIVNDFQKGDIAEGYSVSREKKESFPLTVTSAQKNPTAFYLCASSISGAADTQYFGPGTRLTVL.

The chain couples TRBV25-1 to TRBJ1-1; D is unresolved. V was pared by 6 bases and J by 4 bases, with 15 bases between. Germline V gene lookup returns CDR1 MGHDK and CDR2 SYGVNS. The CDR3 is 14 amino acids. CDR3 protein: CASSRMEYGTEAFF. The CDR3 DNA follows: TGTGCCAGCAGCCGGATGGAGTACGGCACTGAAGCTTTCTTT.

In its sample, this clone was seen once. The rearrangement uses TRBV7-2 and TRBJ2-4, with D possibly matching TRBD1 (5 bases). Trimming removed 0 bases from V and 8 bases from J, with 8 bases in between. There are 13 residues in the CDR3. Germline lookup yields CDR1 SGHTA and CDR2 FQGNSA. In DNA, the CDR3 is TGTGCCAGCAGCTTAGCCAAACAGGACATTCAGTACTTC. Translation: CASSLAKQDIQYF.

The gene calls are TRBV6-1 and TRBJ1-5, with 10 nucleotides matching TRBD1. This CDR3 region has 14 residues. Germline trimming cut 6 bases from V and 2 bases from J; bases unmatched to any gene: 1. Germline-derived CDR1 and CDR2 are MNHNS and SASEGT. CDR3 bases: TGTGCCAGCAGGGGGACAGGGGGCAATCAGCCCCAGCATTTT. Amino acids: CASRGTGGNQPQHF.

The chain links TRBV10-1 to TRBJ2-7; 9 nucleotides agree with TRBD1. Trimming removed 2 bases from V and 5 bases from J; junction bases left unmatched: 7. The CDR3 length is 15 residues. Germline assignment: CDR1 WNHNN and CDR2 SYGVQD (reference sequence). The chain's CDR3 is CASSEPGQGSNEQYF. The CDR3 bases are TGCGCCAGCAGTGAGCCGGGACAGGGTTCGAACGAGCAGTACTTC.